This T cell receptor beta chain derives from a study of OX40 agonist ivuxolimab in advanced cancers. For the study at large: A mean age of around 60 years, range roughly 23 to 85, was recorded, and roughly 80% were male. Treatment received earlier with anti-PD-1, anti-PD-L1 or anti-CTLA-4 agents was allowed, and around 40% had some. One patient with hepatocellular carcinoma and two with cutaneous melanoma, three in all, had partial responses. Study outcomes and limitations: Expanded peripheral T cells had an undetermined antigen specificity.

The germline CDR1 and CDR2 sequences are SGHTA and FQGNSA. The ends were cut back, 5 bases at V and 4 bases at J, with 15 bases in the middle. The CDR3 sequence is 14 residues long. Notes on this clone: Its antigen is unidentified.

Libraries were prepared by immunoSEQ multiplex PCR; TCRdb keeps only in-frame clonotypes and omits some of them. Here the sample spans about 41,000 clones, around 89% being singletons. The V gene is TRBV7-2, the J gene TRBJ2-7, with D perhaps TRBD2 (6 bases). Source: CD4+ or CD8+ T cells sorted from blood, taken in a trial of the OX40 agonist ivuxolimab. This receptor was obtained from an adult with an advanced solid tumor such as melanoma, head and neck, liver or kidney cancer. In nucleotides, the CDR3 is TGTGCCAGCAGCACCCCGGGACTTAGTTACGAGCAGTACTTC. Its protein is CASSTPGLSYEQYF.